The 6 T cell receptor beta chains reported below all come from one sample, sequenced in a study of blood T cells in healthy people across ages. For the second PCR, which ran for 7 to 11 cycles, a sample-barcoded 5' primer and a J-beta primer mix were used. TCRdb redid the calling of the 5' RACE reads with MiXCR, one entry per CDR3 protein. The sample has hundreds of thousands of distinct CDR3 sequences, roughly 26% seen once. Input material: blood. The receptors shown here come from a woman aged 80 or over in good health.

About this clonotype itself: A read error may produce the germline difference seen at one junction end. The chain joins TRBV5-1 to TRBJ2-3; the match to TRBD1 covers 9 bases. CDR3 length equals 16 residues. The germline gives CDR1 SGHRS, CDR2 YFSETQ. The chain's CDR3 is CASSSVQGADCYTQYF. The CDR3 DNA reads as TGCGCCAGCAGCTCCGTACAGGGGGCGGATTGTTATACGCAATATTTT.

This clonotype was seen at least ten times. The J gene is TRBJ2-7, the V gene TRBV6-2 or TRBV6-3; D unclear. Per the germline V gene, CDR1 is MNHEY and CDR2 is SVGEGT. The CDR3 runs 13 residues. V gave up 0 bases and J gave up 2 bases, with 5 bases separating them. CDR3 protein: CASSYSRAYEQYF. The CDR3 DNA follows: TGTGCCAGCAGTTACTCGAGAGCCTACGAGCAGTACTTC.

Concerning this clonotype itself: Given a much more abundant clone one base away, this may be a read error. The chain links TRBV5-1 to TRBJ2-5, with D perhaps matching TRBD2 (5 bases). Germline V lookup: CDR1 SGHRS, CDR2 YFSETQ. Trimming shortened V by 3 bases and J by 2 bases, and 17 bases separated the two germline ends. This CDR3 comprises 16 residues. This CDR3 reads CASSSGSFGPQETQYF. In nucleotides, the CDR3 is TGCGCCAGCAGCTCGGGGTCGTTTGGCCCTCAAGAGACCCAGTACTTC.

Comments on this clonotype: This could be a read error, since a much larger clone is one nucleotide away. The CDR3 sequence is CSAGSENYGYTF. For the CDR3, the DNA is TGCAGTGCCGGGAGTGAGAACTATGGCTACACCTTC. The genes are TRBV20-1 and TRBJ1-2; D is ambiguous. Germline V lookup: CDR1 DFQATT, CDR2 SNEGSKA (reference sequence). The CDR3 has 12 residues. Trimming stripped 6 bases from V and 2 bases from J, with 10 bases between.

Regarding this clonotype: A read error may produce the germline difference seen at one junction end. The chain combines TRBV6-6 with TRBJ1-2, with 9 bases that match TRBD1. The CDR3 consists of 13 residues. Germline V lookup: CDR1 MNHNY, CDR2 SVGAGI (reference sequence). CDR3 bases: TGTGGCAGCAGCAAGACAGGGGGGTATGGCTACACCTTC. As protein: CGSSKTGGYGYTF.

There are many counts of this clonotype. The chain couples TRBV6-2 or TRBV6-3 to TRBJ2-5; D may be TRBD2 (5 bases). CDR1 and CDR2 from the germline V gene are MNHEY and SVGEGT. V gave up 2 bases and J gave up 7 bases, with 17 bases separating them. The CDR3 loop spans 15 amino acids. The CDR3 is CASSYAGDPKRTQYF. Written as DNA, the CDR3 is TGTGCCAGCAGTTACGCCGGGGATCCCAAGAGGACCCAGTACTTC.